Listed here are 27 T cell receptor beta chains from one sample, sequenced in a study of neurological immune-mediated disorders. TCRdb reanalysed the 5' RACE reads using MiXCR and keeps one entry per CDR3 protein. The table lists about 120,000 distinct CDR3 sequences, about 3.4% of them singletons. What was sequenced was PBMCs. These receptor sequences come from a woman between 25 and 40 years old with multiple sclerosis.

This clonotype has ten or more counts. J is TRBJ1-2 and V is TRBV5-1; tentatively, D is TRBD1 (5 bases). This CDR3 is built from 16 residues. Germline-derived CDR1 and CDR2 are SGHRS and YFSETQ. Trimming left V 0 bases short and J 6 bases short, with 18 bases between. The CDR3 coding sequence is TGCGCCAGCAGCTTGGCTCCAGGGTTGGTTAGCAATGGCTACACCTTC. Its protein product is CASSLAPGLVSNGYTF.

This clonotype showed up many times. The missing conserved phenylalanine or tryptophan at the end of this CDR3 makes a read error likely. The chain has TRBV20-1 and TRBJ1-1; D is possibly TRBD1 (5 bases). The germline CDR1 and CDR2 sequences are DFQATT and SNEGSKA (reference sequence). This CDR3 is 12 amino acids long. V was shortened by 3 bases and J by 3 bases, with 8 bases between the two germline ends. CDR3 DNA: TGCAGTGCTAGTTCGACAGACACTGAAGCTTTCCTT. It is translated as CSASSTDTEAFL.

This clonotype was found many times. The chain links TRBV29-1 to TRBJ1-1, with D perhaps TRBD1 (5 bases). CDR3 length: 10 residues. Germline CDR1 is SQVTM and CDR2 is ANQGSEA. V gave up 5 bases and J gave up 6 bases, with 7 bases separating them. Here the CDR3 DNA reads TGCAGCGTTCCGGGACCTGAAGCTTTCTTT. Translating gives CSVPGPEAFF.

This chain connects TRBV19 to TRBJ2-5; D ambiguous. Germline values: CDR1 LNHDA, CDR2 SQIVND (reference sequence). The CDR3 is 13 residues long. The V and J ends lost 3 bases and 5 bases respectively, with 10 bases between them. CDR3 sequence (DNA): TGTGCCAGTAGTATCGTTAGGGCGGAGACCCAGTACTTC. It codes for CASSIVRAETQYF.

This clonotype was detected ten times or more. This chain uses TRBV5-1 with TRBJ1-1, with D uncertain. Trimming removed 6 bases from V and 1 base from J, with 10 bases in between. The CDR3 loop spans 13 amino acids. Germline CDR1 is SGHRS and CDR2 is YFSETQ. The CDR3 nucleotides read TGCGCCAGCAAAGGCGGGGAGAACACTGAAGCTTTCTTT. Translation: CASKGGENTEAFF.

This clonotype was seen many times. The CDR3 region is CSAKTGVDEQYF. CDR3 nucleotides: TGCAGTGCTAAGACAGGGGTCGACGAGCAGTACTTC. This rearrangement joins TRBV20-1 to TRBJ2-7; 8 bases are shared with TRBD1. CDR1 is DFQATT, CDR2 SNEGSKA, per germline (reference sequence). Trimming at V came to 4 bases and at J to 5 bases, leaving 4 bases not matched to a gene. This CDR3 is 12 amino acids long.

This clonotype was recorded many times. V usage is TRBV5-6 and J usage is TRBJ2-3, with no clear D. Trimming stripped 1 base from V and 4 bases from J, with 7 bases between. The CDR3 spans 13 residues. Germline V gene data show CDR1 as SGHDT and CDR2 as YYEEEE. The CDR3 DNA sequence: TGTGCCAGCAGCTTGTATGGCTCAGATACGCAGTATTTT. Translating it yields CASSLYGSDTQYF.

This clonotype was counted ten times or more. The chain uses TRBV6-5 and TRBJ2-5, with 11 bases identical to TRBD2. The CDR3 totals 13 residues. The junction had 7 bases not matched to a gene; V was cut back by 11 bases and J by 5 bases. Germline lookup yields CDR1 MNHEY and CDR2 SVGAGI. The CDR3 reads CAVTSGSGETQYF. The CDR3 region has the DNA TGTGCCGTCACTAGCGGGAGTGGGGAGACCCAGTACTTC.

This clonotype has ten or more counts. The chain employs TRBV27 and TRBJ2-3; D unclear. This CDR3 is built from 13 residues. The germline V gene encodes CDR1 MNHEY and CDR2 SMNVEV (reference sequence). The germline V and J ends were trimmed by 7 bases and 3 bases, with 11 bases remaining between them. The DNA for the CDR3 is TGTGCCAGCACACCCTCCGGTACAGATACGCAGTATTTT. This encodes CASTPSGTDTQYF.

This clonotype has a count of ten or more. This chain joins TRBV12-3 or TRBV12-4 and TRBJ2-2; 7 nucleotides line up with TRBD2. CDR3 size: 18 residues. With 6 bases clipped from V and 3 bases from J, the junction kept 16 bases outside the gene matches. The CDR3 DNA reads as TGTGCCAGCAGAGTCCCTGAATGGAGGGAGGGCGACACCGGGGAGCTGTTTTTT. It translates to CASRVPEWREGDTGELFF.

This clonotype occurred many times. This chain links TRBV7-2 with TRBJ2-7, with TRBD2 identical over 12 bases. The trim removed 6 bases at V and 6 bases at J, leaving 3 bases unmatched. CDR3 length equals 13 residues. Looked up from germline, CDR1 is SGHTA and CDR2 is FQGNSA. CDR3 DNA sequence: TGTGCCAGCAGGCGACTAGCGGGAGTCGAGCAGTACTTC. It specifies CASRRLAGVEQYF.

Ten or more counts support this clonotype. CDR3 in DNA: TGTGCCAGCAGCTCCCCCGCGGGGACGCAGTATTTT. Translation: CASSSPAGTQYF. The rearrangement links TRBV7-2 to TRBJ2-3; perhaps TRBD2 as D (6 bases). Trimming pared 4 bases from V and 9 bases from J, leaving 11 bases between. Germline values: CDR1 SGHTA, CDR2 FQGNSA. This CDR3 is 12 amino acids long.

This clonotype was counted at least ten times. The CDR3 protein is CASVDTNYGYTF. In DNA form, the CDR3 reads TGTGCCAGCGTCGATACTAACTATGGCTACACCTTC. This chain connects TRBV6-5 to TRBJ1-2; D not certain. Germline V gene data show CDR1 as MNHEY and CDR2 as SVGAGI. The CDR3 is 12 residues long. V was pared by 8 bases and J by 0 bases, with 7 bases between.

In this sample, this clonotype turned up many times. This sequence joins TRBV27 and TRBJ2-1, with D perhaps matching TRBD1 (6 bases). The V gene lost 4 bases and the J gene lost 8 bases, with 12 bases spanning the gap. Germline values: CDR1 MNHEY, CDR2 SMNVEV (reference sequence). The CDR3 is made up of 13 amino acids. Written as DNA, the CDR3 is TGTGCCAGCAGTTACGACAGGTTCCATGAGCAGTTCTTC. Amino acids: CASSYDRFHEQFF.

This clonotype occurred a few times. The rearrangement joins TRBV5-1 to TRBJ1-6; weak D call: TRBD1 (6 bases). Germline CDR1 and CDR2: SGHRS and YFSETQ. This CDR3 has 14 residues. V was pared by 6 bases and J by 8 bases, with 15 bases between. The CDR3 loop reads CASKKRQVDSPLHF. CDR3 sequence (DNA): TGCGCCAGCAAGAAGAGACAGGTAGATTCACCCCTCCACTTT.

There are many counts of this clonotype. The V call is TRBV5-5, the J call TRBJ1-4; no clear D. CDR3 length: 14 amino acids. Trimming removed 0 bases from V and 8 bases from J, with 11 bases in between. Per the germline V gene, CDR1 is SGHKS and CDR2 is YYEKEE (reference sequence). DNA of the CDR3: TGTGCCAGCAGCTTGGGAGGTCGGGAAGAAAAACTGTTTTTT. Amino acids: CASSLGGREEKLFF.

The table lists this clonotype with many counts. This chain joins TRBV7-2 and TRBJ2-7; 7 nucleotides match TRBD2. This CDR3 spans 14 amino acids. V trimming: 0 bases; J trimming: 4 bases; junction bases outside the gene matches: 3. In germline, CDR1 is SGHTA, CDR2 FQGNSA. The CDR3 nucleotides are TGTGCCAGCAGCTTAGCTAGGGAGGGGTACGAGCAGTACTTC. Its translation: CASSLAREGYEQYF.

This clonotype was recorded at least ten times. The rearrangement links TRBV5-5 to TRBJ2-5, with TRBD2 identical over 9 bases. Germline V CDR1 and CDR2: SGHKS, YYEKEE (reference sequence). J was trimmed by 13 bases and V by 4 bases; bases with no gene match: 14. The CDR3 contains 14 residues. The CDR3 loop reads CASSPGGGVDKTYF. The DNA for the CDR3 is TGTGCCAGCAGCCCGGGCGGGGGGGTGGACAAAACGTACTTC.

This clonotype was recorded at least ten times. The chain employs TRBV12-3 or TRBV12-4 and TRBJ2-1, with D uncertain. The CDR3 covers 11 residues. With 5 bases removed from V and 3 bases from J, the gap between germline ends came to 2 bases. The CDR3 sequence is CASSLYNEQFF. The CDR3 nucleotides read TGTGCCAGCAGTCTCTACAATGAGCAGTTCTTC.

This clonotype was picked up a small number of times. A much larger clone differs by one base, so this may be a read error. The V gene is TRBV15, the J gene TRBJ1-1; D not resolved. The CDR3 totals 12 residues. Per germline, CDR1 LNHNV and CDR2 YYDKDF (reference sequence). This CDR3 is CDTSRASGEAFF. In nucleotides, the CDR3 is TGTGACACCAGCAGAGCGAGCGGTGAAGCTTTCTTT.

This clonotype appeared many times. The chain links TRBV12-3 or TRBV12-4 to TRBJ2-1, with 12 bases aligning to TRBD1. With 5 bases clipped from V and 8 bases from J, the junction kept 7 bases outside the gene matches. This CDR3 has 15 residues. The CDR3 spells CASSLSGQGAYEQFF. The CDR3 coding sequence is TGTGCCAGCAGTCTCTCGGGACAGGGGGCGTATGAGCAGTTCTTC.

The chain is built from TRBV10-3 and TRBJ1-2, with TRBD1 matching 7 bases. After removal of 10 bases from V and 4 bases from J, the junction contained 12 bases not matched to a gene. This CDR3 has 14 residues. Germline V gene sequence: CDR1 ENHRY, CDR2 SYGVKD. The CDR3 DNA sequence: TGTGCCACGACCTACCAGACAGGGCCCTATGGCTACACCTTC. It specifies CATTYQTGPYGYTF.

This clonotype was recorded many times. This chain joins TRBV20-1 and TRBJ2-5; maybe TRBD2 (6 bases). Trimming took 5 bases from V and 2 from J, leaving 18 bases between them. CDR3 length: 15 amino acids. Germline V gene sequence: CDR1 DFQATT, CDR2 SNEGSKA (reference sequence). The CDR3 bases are TGCAGTGCTGACCTGGGGATCGGGGGACAAGAGACCCAGTACTTC. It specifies CSADLGIGGQETQYF.

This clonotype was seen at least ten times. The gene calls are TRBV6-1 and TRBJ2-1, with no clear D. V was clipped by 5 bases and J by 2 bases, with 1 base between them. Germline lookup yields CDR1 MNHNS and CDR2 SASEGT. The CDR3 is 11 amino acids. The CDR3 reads CASSPYNEQFF. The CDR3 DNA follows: TGTGCCAGCAGTCCCTACAATGAGCAGTTCTTC.

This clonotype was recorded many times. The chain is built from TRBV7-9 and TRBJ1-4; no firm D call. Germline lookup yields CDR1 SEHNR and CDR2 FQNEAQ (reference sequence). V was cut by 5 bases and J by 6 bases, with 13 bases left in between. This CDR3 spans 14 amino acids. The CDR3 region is CASSPRSEDEKLFF. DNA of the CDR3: TGTGCCAGCAGCCCCCGGTCCGAGGATGAAAAACTGTTTTTT.

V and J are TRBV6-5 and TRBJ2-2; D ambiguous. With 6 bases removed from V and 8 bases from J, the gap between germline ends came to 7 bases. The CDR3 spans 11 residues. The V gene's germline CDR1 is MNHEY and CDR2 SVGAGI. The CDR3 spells CASSAEGELFF. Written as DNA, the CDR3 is TGTGCCAGCAGCGCGGAGGGGGAGCTGTTTTTT.

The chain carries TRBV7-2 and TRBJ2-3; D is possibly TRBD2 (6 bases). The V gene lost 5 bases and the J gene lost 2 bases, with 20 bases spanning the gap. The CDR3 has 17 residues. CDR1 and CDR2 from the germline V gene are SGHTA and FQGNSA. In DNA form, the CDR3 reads TGTGCCAGCAGCCTTTGGGGCTCTGGGGGGTTCACAGATACGCAGTATTTT. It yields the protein CASSLWGSGGFTDTQYF.